Listed here are 18 T cell receptor beta chains from one sample, sequenced in a study of primary melanoma T cells and metastatic recurrence. The assay was immunoSEQ multiplex PCR, and TCRdb's table has in-frame clones only and misses some. The profile shows fewer than 1,400 clones, more than 85% of them singletons. Sequencing was carried out using melanoma tumor tissue. Source of these receptors: a human donor with melanoma.

The V call is TRBV12-5, the J call TRBJ1-2, with 7 bases lining up with TRBD1. CDR3 length equals 14 residues. The junction had 10 bases not matched to a gene; V was cut back by 6 bases and J by 6 bases. In germline, CDR1 is LGHNT, CDR2 FRNRAP. Here the CDR3 DNA reads TGTGCTAGTGGCCCAGGGGGGACCTATAATGGCTACACCTTC. Its translation is CASGPGGTYNGYTF.

The rearrangement uses TRBV2 and TRBJ1-1, with TRBD1 identical over 9 bases. The CDR3 runs 15 residues. Germline V gene data show CDR1 as SNHLY and CDR2 as FYNNEI. After removal of 0 bases from V and 4 bases from J, the junction contained 3 bases not matched to a gene. CDR3 sequence: CASSEAGTGRTEAFF. The CDR3 DNA reads as TGTGCCAGCAGTGAAGCGGGGACAGGGCGCACTGAAGCTTTCTTT. Together with reference TRBV2 and TRBJ1-1, the CDR3 gives the full variable domain: EPEVTQTPSHQVTQMGQEVILRCVPISNHLYFYWYRQILGQKVEFLVSFYNNEISEKSEIFDDQFSVERPDGSNFTLKIRSTKLEDSAMYFCASSEAGTGRTEAFFGQGTRLTVV.

V and J are TRBV11-3 and TRBJ1-2; D call uncertain. V gave up 3 bases and J gave up 10 bases, with 18 bases separating them. CDR3 length: 14 amino acids. Germline V gives CDR1 SGHNT, CDR2 YENEEA. CDR3 protein: CASSFMSVLMFYTF. CDR3 bases: TGTGCCAGCAGCTTTATGTCCGTTTTGATGTTCTACACCTTC.

This clone was observed once. J is TRBJ2-2 and V is TRBV7-1; a weak D match, TRBD2 (5 bases). TRBV7-1 is an ORF for which the function is uncertain. The germline V and J ends were trimmed by 5 bases and 5 bases, with 9 bases remaining between them. CDR3 length: 13 amino acids. As DNA, the CDR3 is TGTGCCAGCAGCCCCTGGACTACCGGGGAGCTGTTTTTT. Encoded protein: CASSPWTTGELFF.

This clone was found a few times. Here the CDR3 reads CASSLDGGRNEQYF. The CDR3 DNA follows: TGTGCCAGCAGCTTAGACGGGGGGAGGAACGAGCAGTACTTC. The V and J genes are TRBV11-3 and TRBJ2-7; the match to TRBD2 covers 7 bases. Germline values: CDR1 SGHNT, CDR2 YENEEA. J gave up 5 bases and V 0 bases, and 4 bases lay outside the gene matches. This CDR3 contains 14 residues.

This clone is labeled large. V and J are TRBV6-8 and TRBJ2-3, with 13 positions matching TRBD2. CDR1 and CDR2 (germline): MNHGY, SAAAGT. The length of the CDR3 is 16 residues. After removal of 6 bases from V and 5 bases from J, the junction contained 8 bases not matched to a gene. Here the CDR3 DNA reads TGTGCCAGCAGCGAACACCGGACTAGCGGGAGAGATACGCAGTATTTT. It yields the protein CASSEHRTSGRDTQYF.

V and J are TRBV11-3 and TRBJ2-5, with D perhaps given as TRBD1 or TRBD2 (5 bases each). Trimming took off 2 bases at V and 1 base at J, with 11 bases between the two ends. CDR1 is SGHNT and CDR2 is YENEEA in the germline V gene. The CDR3 length is 15 residues. The CDR3 here is CASSLNRGVQETQYF. For the CDR3, the DNA is TGTGCCAGCAGCTTAAACCGAGGGGTCCAAGAGACCCAGTACTTC. The full variable domain, with the rest looked up from reference TRBV11-3 and TRBJ2-5, is EAGVVQSPRYKIIEKKQPVAFWCNPISGHNTLYWYLQNLGQGPELLIRYENEEAVDDSQLPKDRFSAERLKGVDSTLKIQPAELGDSAVYLCASSLNRGVQETQYFGPGTRLLVL.

This rearrangement joins TRBV7-7 to TRBJ2-3, with D tentatively TRBD1 or TRBD2 (5 bases each). The V end was cut by 1 base, the J end by 5 bases, with 16 bases between. This CDR3 is built from 16 residues. In germline, CDR1 is SSHAT, CDR2 FNYEAQ (reference sequence). DNA for the CDR3: TGTGCCAGCAGCTTAGTCTCGACGGGGCTGGGAGATACGCAGTATTTT. Its translation is CASSLVSTGLGDTQYF.

This chain connects TRBV6-8 to TRBJ2-1, with 11 nucleotides matching TRBD2. The CDR3 runs to 19 residues. Trimming took 5 bases from V and 3 from J; bases not matched to a gene: 15. The germline gives CDR1 MNHGY, CDR2 SAAAGT. The CDR3 spells CASSTESVAGGMFYNEQFF. Written as DNA, the CDR3 is TGTGCCAGCAGTACGGAGTCGGTAGCGGGGGGGATGTTCTACAATGAGCAGTTCTTC.

The chain combines TRBV6-8 with TRBJ2-7; 10 positions agree with TRBD1. CDR1 and CDR2 from the germline V gene are MNHGY and SAAAGT. The CDR3 totals 15 residues. With 6 bases clipped from V and 2 bases from J, the junction kept 7 bases outside the gene matches. The CDR3 nucleotides are TGTGCCAGCAGCTTACCGGGACAGGGGACCTACGAGCAGTACTTC. Translation gives CASSLPGQGTYEQYF.

This sequence joins TRBV6-8 and TRBJ2-7, with 8 bases that match TRBD2. V trimming: 2 bases; J trimming: 6 bases; junction bases outside the gene matches: 6. The CDR3 is 14 residues long. Germline V gene sequence: CDR1 MNHGY, CDR2 SAAAGT. In DNA form, the CDR3 reads TGTGCCAGCAGTTACCGCCACGCGGGGGGCGAGCAGTACTTC. Protein sequence: CASSYRHAGGEQYF.

The rearrangement joins TRBV6-8 to TRBJ1-2; 9 bases align to TRBD1. CDR3 length equals 13 residues. The J segment lost 4 bases and the V segment lost 7 bases, leaving 4 bases of the junction unmatched. Germline loops: CDR1 MNHGY, CDR2 SAAAGT. The CDR3 bases are TGTGCCAGCATGACGGGACAGGGCTATGGCTACACCTTC. Amino acids: CASMTGQGYGYTF.

This sequence joins TRBV6-8 and TRBJ2-1, with D possibly matching TRBD2 (6 bases). There are 13 residues in the CDR3. V was clipped by 7 bases and J by 8 bases, with 15 bases between them. The germline V gene encodes CDR1 MNHGY and CDR2 SAAAGT. CDR3 sequence reads: CASKVWRADEQFF. Written as DNA, the CDR3 is TGTGCCAGCAAGGTTTGGAGGGCCGATGAGCAGTTCTTC.

The chain couples TRBV11-3 to TRBJ2-3, with D tentatively TRBD2 (5 bases). Per the germline V gene, CDR1 is SGHNT and CDR2 is YENEEA. V was pared by 5 bases and J by 2 bases, with 11 bases between. The CDR3 is 14 amino acids. This chain's CDR3 is CASSLGEATDTQYF. The CDR3 nucleotides read TGTGCCAGCAGCCTCGGGGAAGCCACAGATACGCAGTATTTT.

The rearrangement joins TRBV6-8 to TRBJ1-1; D remains ambiguous. Germline V gene data show CDR1 as MNHGY and CDR2 as SAAAGT. The ends were cut back, 6 bases at V and 0 bases at J, with 14 bases in the middle. This CDR3 spans 15 amino acids. The CDR3 sequence: CASRKTVVMNTEAFF. The CDR3 nucleotides are TGTGCCAGCAGAAAGACTGTCGTAATGAACACTGAAGCTTTCTTT.

J is TRBJ2-2 and V is TRBV6-8; D possibly corresponds to TRBD1 (5 bases). Trimming pared 10 bases from V and 4 bases from J, leaving 19 bases between. CDR1 is MNHGY and CDR2 is SAAAGT in the germline V gene. The CDR3 has 15 residues. CDR3 DNA: TGTGCCACCCAGTTCGCGGCAGGGTTCACCGGGGAGCTGTTTTTT. Encoded protein: CATQFAAGFTGELFF.

The V call is TRBV11-3, the J call TRBJ2-7, with D uncertain. This CDR3 region has 17 residues. V lost 5 bases, J lost 0 bases, and 20 bases lay in between. Germline V gives CDR1 SGHNT, CDR2 YENEEA. CDR3 nucleotides: TGTGCCAGCAGCCCTCCTATGCGCTTATCCAGCTCCTACGAGCAGTACTTC. Protein: CASSPPMRLSSSYEQYF.

The chain employs TRBV11-3 and TRBJ2-3; 9 bases line up with TRBD2. Trimming took 5 bases from V and 7 from J; bases not matched to a gene: 10. This CDR3 contains 15 residues. Germline V lookup: CDR1 SGHNT, CDR2 YENEEA. The CDR3 DNA sequence: TGTGCCAGCAGCCCCCTCGGCGGGGGGGCGAATACGCAGTATTTT. Protein product: CASSPLGGGANTQYF.